This T cell receptor (beta chain) was observed in a study of T cells in Graves' hyperthyroidism and ophthalmopathy. The germline V gene has CDR1 SQVTM and CDR2 ANQGSEA. V was trimmed by 4 bases and J by 6 bases, leaving 15 bases between them. CDR3 length: 14 residues. This clonotype was observed at least ten times. The TCR beta CDR3 regions underwent amplification using RNA transcripts as the source. An initial round of RT-PCR targeting the TCR CDR3 relied on the HTBI primer set. TCRdb analysed the multiplex PCR reads with MiXCR anew, one entry per CDR3 protein. Among over 700,000 distinct CDR3 sequences listed, 38% were seen once.

The sequence came from a man aged 18-30 years with Graves' hyperthyroidism. Sequences were obtained from blood. The chain is built from TRBV29-1 and TRBJ2-2; D possibly matches TRBD1 or TRBD2 (7 bases each). The CDR3 loop is CSVGQGGYSGELFF. The CDR3 nucleotides read TGCAGCGTTGGTCAGGGGGGGTATTCCGGGGAGCTGTTTTTT.